This TCR beta chain was found in a study of vaccination and CD4 T cells after COVID-19. This sample's treatment: approximately nine-day PBMC culture with coronavirus spike peptide pools or control peptides (ViraFEST assay). Ahead of the COVID-19 pandemic (2011-2018), the CD4+ T cells of the unexposed donor were collected. The study sequenced cultured CD4+ T cell DNA using the Oncomine TCR Beta short-read assay. From CD4+ T cells that had been cultured, genomic DNA was extracted. In TCRdb, the PCR reads were re-called with MiXCR into one record per CDR3 protein. The table has about 6,300 distinct CDR3 sequences, around 35% seen once. Remarks on this clonotype: No antigen is known for it.

V gave up 6 bases and J gave up 5 bases; unmatched junction bases: 13. CDR1 and CDR2 from the germline V gene are SQVTM and ANQGSEA. This CDR3 is built from 15 residues. V and J are TRBV29-1 and TRBJ1-5; TRBD1 matches 7 bases. Material for sequencing was CD4+ T cells from blood, cultured in vitro. The TCR sequence derives from a human donor in good health. This CDR3 is CSVRQGEDVDQPQHF. The CDR3 bases are TGCAGCGTCCGACAGGGTGAGGATGTAGATCAGCCCCAGCATTTT.